A single sample is the source of the 9 T cell receptor beta chains below, sequenced in a study of CD8+ T cells in alopecia areata. After isolation, RNA underwent reverse transcription to generate cDNA as the sequencing template. The protocol was immunoSEQ multiplex PCR, while the TCRdb copy is restricted to in-frame clones and leaves out a portion. The sample has some 200,000 clones, approximately 59% seen once. The material sequenced was CD4+ T cells sorted from blood, taken at week 0. These receptors originate from a human donor with alopecia areata.

This clone has a handful of counts. This chain uses TRBV14 with TRBJ2-5; possibly TRBD1 or TRBD2 for D (5 bases each). Per germline, CDR1 SGHDN and CDR2 FVKESK. The CDR3 runs 13 residues. Trimming stripped 5 bases from V and 5 bases from J, with 12 bases between. Here the CDR3 reads CASSYGTGETQYF. As DNA, the CDR3 is TGTGCCAGCAGCTACGGGACGGGCGAGACCCAGTACTTC.

The CDR3 protein is CASSLGATMQETQYF. The CDR3 DNA reads as TGTGCCAGCAGCTTAGGGGCGACGATGCAAGAGACCCAGTACTTC. This rearrangement joins TRBV7-9 to TRBJ2-5; no firm D call. The CDR3 contains 15 residues. Germline V gene data show CDR1 as SEHNR and CDR2 as FQNEAQ (reference sequence). Trimming removed 1 base at V and 2 bases at J, with 11 bases between.

The V call is TRBV30, the J call TRBJ1-1; TRBD1 is a possible D gene (6 bases). Trimming removed 4 bases at V and 1 base at J, with 13 bases between. Germline V lookup: CDR1 GTSNPN, CDR2 SVGIG (reference sequence). The CDR3 runs to 14 residues. In DNA, the CDR3 is TGTGCCTGGACCGCCGACAGGTGGAACACTGAAGCTTTCTTT. Residues: CAWTADRWNTEAFF.

The chain recombines TRBV10-3 with TRBJ2-3; TRBD2 matches at 7 bases. The germline V gene has CDR1 ENHRY and CDR2 SYGVKD. The CDR3 runs to 16 residues. The V gene end was trimmed by 2 bases and the J gene end by 6 bases; junction bases not matched to a gene: 11. CDR3 bases: TGTGCCATCAGTGAGGCGGGGGAGACGACATCCGATACGCAGTATTTT. It specifies CAISEAGETTSDTQYF.

This clone appeared once. The chain links TRBV27 to TRBJ2-5, with a possible D match to TRBD1 (5 bases). Germline assignment: CDR1 MNHEY and CDR2 SMNVEV (reference sequence). The CDR3 runs to 13 residues. With 2 bases removed from V and 5 bases from J, the gap between germline ends came to 9 bases. The DNA for the CDR3 is TGTGCCAGCAGTTTAGGGGCAAGGGAGACCCAGTACTTC. Residues: CASSLGARETQYF.

The V gene is TRBV4-1, the J gene TRBJ1-1, with D possibly TRBD1 on 5 matching bases. V dropped 1 base and J dropped 7 bases, with 13 bases sitting between them. Per the germline V gene, CDR1 is MGHRA and CDR2 is YSYEKL. This CDR3 is 14 amino acids long. CDR3 residues: CASSQGGGNREAFF. DNA for the CDR3: TGCGCCAGCAGCCAAGGCGGGGGGAACCGTGAAGCTTTCTTT.

This clone was seen more than once but under ten times. The V call is TRBV30, the J call TRBJ1-6; 7 bases are a match to TRBD1. Germline CDR1 reads GTSNPN; CDR2 reads SVGIG (reference sequence). This CDR3 contains 14 residues. V trimming: 8 bases; J trimming: 5 bases; junction bases outside the gene matches: 9. The chain's CDR3 is CADLTGTDNSPLHF. In DNA form, the CDR3 reads TGTGCCGACCTCACCGGGACAGATAATTCACCCCTCCACTTT.

The chain uses TRBV2 and TRBJ2-1, with D uncertain. From germline, CDR1 is SNHLY and CDR2 FYNNEI. This CDR3 is built from 11 residues. Trimming pared 6 bases from V and 4 bases from J, leaving 4 bases between. In nucleotides, the CDR3 is TGTGCCAGCAGGTTGTACAATGAGCAGTTCTTC. It translates to CASRLYNEQFF.

This clone was seen only once. The chain carries TRBV5-1 and TRBJ2-1; D possibly corresponds to TRBD1 (5 bases). The CDR3 length is 14 residues. Germline CDR1 SGHRS, CDR2 YFSETQ. Trimming took off 0 bases at V and 8 bases at J, with 12 bases between the two ends. The CDR3 region has the DNA TGCGCCAGCAGCTTGGATAGGGGTAGGGATGAGCAGTTCTTC. Encoded protein: CASSLDRGRDEQFF.